One T cell receptor (beta chain) is described in this entry. This clonotype was picked up many times. It has no known antigen specificity. Base qualities are not recorded, but no much larger clone differs from it by a single base. TCR libraries were built from approximately 400 ng RNA with the Immunoverse kit, using molecular barcoded adaptors covering alpha/delta and beta/gamma chains. The same RNA used for transcriptome sequencing was used for TCR library preparation. Sequencing of TCR libraries was carried out on an Illumina HiSeq 4000 with 2 x 150 cycles. The original methods were these. With MiXCR, TCR reads were aligned to human V, D, J and C references and assembled into CDR3 clonotypes, with quality filtering and error correction included. The tcR package in R was used to analyze clonotype counts and gene usage diversity. For inspection of raw mapping reads, RNA-seq reads were mapped by STAR aligner version 2.5.3a onto GRCh37 of the human genome. IR-seq fastq files were randomly downsampled with Seqtk 1.3 to test the effect of sequencing depth on detected clonotypes. The public sequencing data were trimmed at Q25 with fastp and processed into clonotypes with MiXCR by TCRdb, which kept only in-frame beta chains. Entries are consolidated by CDR3 protein sequence, retaining the most common genes and DNA. These V and J calls derive from TCRdb rather than the authors' analysis. This sample is represented by around 50,000 distinct CDR3 sequences; about 12% of them were singletons. The ten largest clones capture 16% of the sample.

This entry is derived from a study of read filtering for tumor transcriptome and immune sequencing (dated by TCRdb to 2018 to 2021). General notes on the study: The cohort was composed of approximately 17 male and approximately 15 female patients, with a mean age of about 68 years and an age range of about 47 to 85. Whole-transcriptome libraries were prepared with the TruSeq RNA Access Library Prep Kit after DNase treatment. By revised international staging, about 8 patients were R-ISS I, some 16 were R-ISS II and 6 or 7 were R-ISS III. TCR repertoires obtained by targeted immune repertoire sequencing and by bulk whole-transcriptome sequencing performed on the same bone marrow samples were compared. As a main aim, a read-filtering strategy for immune repertoire data was addressed, with the specific question being whether clonotypes supported by a single read should be removed. Per sample, about 3.5 to 10.27 million TCR-region mapped reads were obtained with IR-seq, compared with only about 80 to 1273 with RNA-seq.

Bone marrow was sampled from every patient at the time of active disease. Ficoll-Hypaque density gradient centrifugation was used to isolate bone marrow mononuclear cells. To remove myeloma plasma cells, the cells were labeled with CD138 magnetic microbeads on a MACS separator, and CD138-negative cells were then collected by negative selection. Flow cytometry on an Attune NxT with CD138 antibodies was used to check the purity of the isolated cells. TRIzol reagent was used to extract total RNA, which was then quantified with a NanoDrop spectrophotometer. Paired RNA-seq and IR-seq were performed on the CD138-negative bone marrow sample of each patient. Overall study outcomes, separate from this receptor: Clonotypes were captured by IR-seq at much higher depth and more reliably than by RNA-seq, and smaller IR-seq throughput was sufficient for identification of most shared clonotypes. In IR-seq, single-read clonotypes were roughly four fifths of clonotypes but approximately 4% of total reads; in RNA-seq they were roughly 72% of clonotypes and less than 45% of reads. Rather than purified T cells, the sorted CD138-negative fraction was a mixed bone marrow immune population. When single-read clonotypes were removed, the proportions of shared clonotypes in IR-seq and RNA-seq correlated more strongly.

Including the terminal cysteine and phenylalanine, the CDR3 comprises 13 residues. Only the CDR3 DNA stays, 39 bases, in frame from base 1. CDR1 and CDR2 were assigned from the germline V gene as SNHLY and FYNNEI. V drops 7 bases and J drops 4 bases, leaving 12 bases in between. The sequence came from a donor aged 40 or older with multiple myeloma. Input material: a population of CD138-negative cells sorted from bone marrow. This specimen's cell subset or site label, per the study, means: bone marrow mononuclear cells depleted of CD138+ plasma/myeloma cells by negative magnetic selection. The chain uses TRBV2 and TRBJ2-3; perhaps TRBD2 is the D gene, with 5 bases matching. The CDR3 has the sequence CASTRTGSDTQYF. Read as DNA, the sequence is TGTGCCAGCACGAGGACTGGCTCAGATACGCAGTATTTT.